These T cell receptor beta chains were read from a single sample in a study of shared clonotypes between healthy human individuals. Generated by immunoSEQ multiplex PCR, the TCRdb table keeps only in-frame clones and is missing some. The sample contains a few hundred thousand clones, around 90% of which appear only once. Material for sequencing was memory CD8+ T cells sorted from blood. These receptors all stem from a man between 18 and 29 years old in good health. Each CDR3 is given with its conserved first and last residue. Fields, in order: CDR3 protein, CDR3 DNA, D gene, V gene, clone size, J gene. A D gene is named only where the DNA matches it firmly. Not all rows give a size; the values are once, few, many and, for expanded clones, a class.

CDR3: CAWGLGGGNTIYF
DNA: TGTGCCTGGGGACTCGGCGGAGGAAACACCATATATTTT
D: .
V: TRBV30
size: .
J: TRBJ1-3

CDR3: CASNGAGGKLDTQYF
DNA: TGTGCCAGCAATGGCGCGGGGGGGAAATTGGATACGCAGTATTTT
D: TRBD2
V: TRBV6-5
size: .
J: TRBJ2-3

CDR3: CASGFGPINRGPQYF
DNA: TGTGCTAGTGGTTTTGGCCCCATAAACCGGGGGCCGCAGTATTTT
D: .
V: TRBV12-5
size: .
J: TRBJ2-3

CDR3: CASGSSSSGRAGFEQFF
DNA: TGTGCTAGTGGTTCGTCCAGTAGCGGGAGGGCCGGTTTTGAGCAGTTCTTC
D: TRBD2
V: TRBV12-5
size: .
J: TRBJ2-1

CDR3: CASSQVASEQYF
DNA: TGTGCCAGCAGCCAAGTAGCGAGCGAGCAGTACTTC
D: .
V: TRBV4-2
size: .
J: TRBJ2-7

CDR3: CSVLPGIPGVGELFF
DNA: TGCAGCGTACTACCGGGGATCCCTGGGGTCGGGGAGCTGTTTTTT
D: .
V: TRBV29-1
size: .
J: TRBJ2-2

CDR3: CASSPQGYGYTF
DNA: TGTGCCAGCAGCCCTCAGGGCTATGGCTACACCTTC
D: .
V: TRBV27
size: few
J: TRBJ1-2

CDR3: CASSPISTDTQYF
DNA: TGTGCCAGCAGCCCGATTAGTACAGATACGCAGTATTTT
D: .
V: TRBV7-2
size: .
J: TRBJ2-3

CDR3: CASSSLSPAIYEQYF
DNA: TGTGCCAGCAGCTCCCTAAGTCCAGCAATCTACGAGCAGTACTTC
D: .
V: TRBV9
size: .
J: TRBJ2-7

CDR3: CASSLLVSAPTYEQYF
DNA: TGTGCCAGCAGCTTGCTCGTTAGCGCTCCTACCTACGAGCAGTACTTC
D: .
V: TRBV7-2
size: .
J: TRBJ2-7

CDR3: CASSDPGTGEGYTF
DNA: TGTGCCAGCAGTGATCCCGGGACAGGGGAAGGCTACACCTTC
D: TRBD1
V: TRBV25-1
size: .
J: TRBJ1-2

CDR3: CASSLVGGVETQYF
DNA: TGTGCCAGCAGCTTGGTTGGCGGGGTGGAGACCCAGTACTTC
D: .
V: TRBV5-4
size: .
J: TRBJ2-5

CDR3: CASSFLGNEQFF
DNA: TGTGCCAGCAGCTTTCTCGGGAATGAGCAGTTCTTC
D: .
V: TRBV5-4
size: .
J: TRBJ2-1

CDR3: CASRFGGGEAFF
DNA: TGCGCCAGCAGGTTCGGAGGAGGTGAAGCTTTCTTT
D: .
V: TRBV5-1
size: .
J: TRBJ1-1

CDR3: CASSLGGAPGELFF
DNA: TGTGCCAGCAGCTTAGGCGGGGCTCCCGGGGAGCTGTTTTTT
D: .
V: TRBV5-4
size: .
J: TRBJ2-2

CDR3: CASSQEQGAGEQYF
DNA: TGCGCCAGCAGCCAAGAACAGGGGGCTGGAGAGCAGTACTTC
D: TRBD1
V: TRBV4-1
size: .
J: TRBJ2-7

CDR3: CASSFYGANNSPLHF
DNA: TGTGCCAGCAGCTTTTATGGGGCGAATAATTCACCCCTCCACTTT
D: .
V: TRBV5-8
size: .
J: TRBJ1-6

CDR3: CASGYTGVQGYTF
DNA: TGTGCCAGCGGATACACAGGGGTTCAGGGCTACACCTTC
D: TRBD1
V: TRBV25-1
size: .
J: TRBJ1-2

CDR3: CASEAEGSYNEQFF
DNA: TGTGCCAGCGAGGCGGAAGGCTCCTACAATGAGCAGTTCTTC
D: .
V: TRBV11-2
size: .
J: TRBJ2-1

CDR3: CASSLAGGTGELFF
DNA: TGTGCCAGCAGTTTAGCAGGGGGCACCGGGGAGCTGTTTTTT
D: TRBD1
V: TRBV27
size: .
J: TRBJ2-2

CDR3: CASTEAGAYNEQFF
DNA: TGTGCCAGCACCGAAGCGGGAGCCTACAATGAGCAGTTCTTC
D: TRBD2
V: TRBV6-5
size: .
J: TRBJ2-1

CDR3: CSVVDREDNTGELFF
DNA: TGCAGCGTTGTTGATCGGGAGGATAACACCGGGGAGCTGTTTTTT
D: TRBD2
V: TRBV29-1
size: few
J: TRBJ2-2

CDR3: CASSLEGVSGYTF
DNA: TGTGCCAGCAGCTTAGAAGGGGTATCTGGCTACACCTTC
D: .
V: TRBV7-9
size: .
J: TRBJ1-2

CDR3: CASSGGGSSSYEQYF
DNA: TGTGCCAGCAGTGGCGGCGGGTCGAGCTCCTACGAGCAGTACTTC
D: .
V: TRBV2
size: .
J: TRBJ2-7

CDR3: CASSLYPTSGGPYEQYF
DNA: TGTGCCAGCAGTTTATATCCGACTAGCGGGGGGCCTTACGAGCAGTACTTC
D: TRBD2
V: TRBV28
size: once
J: TRBJ2-7

CDR3: CASSPGTVDTEAFF
DNA: TGTGCCAGCAGCCCCGGGACAGTGGACACTGAAGCTTTCTTT
D: TRBD1
V: TRBV7-9
size: .
J: TRBJ1-1

CDR3: CASSQDTSGGVWEQYF
DNA: TGCGCCAGCAGCCAAGATACCAGCGGGGGTGTTTGGGAGCAGTACTTC
D: TRBD2
V: TRBV4-1
size: .
J: TRBJ2-7

CDR3: CASSLAGVYNEQFF
DNA: TGTGCCAGCAGCTTAGCAGGGGTTTACAATGAGCAGTTCTTC
D: .
V: TRBV11-2
size: .
J: TRBJ2-1

CDR3: CASSQVWTGPNTEAFF
DNA: TGCGCCAGCAGCCAAGTTTGGACAGGACCGAACACTGAAGCTTTCTTT
D: TRBD1
V: TRBV4-1
size: .
J: TRBJ1-1

CDR3: CASSLELNTEAFF
DNA: TGTGCTAGCAGCTTAGAGCTGAACACTGAAGCTTTCTTT
D: .
V: TRBV7-7
size: .
J: TRBJ1-1

CDR3: CASSEFRSGPALHF
DNA: TGTGCCAGCAGTGAATTCAGGAGCGGTCCAGCCCTCCACTTT
D: .
V: TRBV2
size: few
J: TRBJ1-6

CDR3: CAWSAGTGAGANVLTF
DNA: TGTGCCTGGAGTGCCGGGACAGGGGCTGGGGCCAACGTCCTGACTTTC
D: TRBD1
V: TRBV30
size: many
J: TRBJ2-6

CDR3: CASSLATQSTDTQYF
DNA: TGTGCCAGCAGCTTAGCCACTCAATCAACAGATACGCAGTATTTT
D: .
V: TRBV7-8
size: .
J: TRBJ2-3

CDR3: CASSQEYITDTQYF
DNA: TGCGCCAGCAGCCAAGAATACATCACAGATACGCAGTATTTT
D: .
V: TRBV4-1
size: .
J: TRBJ2-3

CDR3: CASSEEGGEAFF
DNA: TGTGCCAGCAGTGAGGAGGGAGGTGAAGCTTTCTTT
D: .
V: TRBV6-1
size: once
J: TRBJ1-1